This passage covers 14 T cell receptor beta chains from one sample sequenced in a study of T cell responses to AZD1222 COVID-19 vaccine (dated by TCRdb to the early 2020s). The library was built by means of the immunoSEQ multiplex PCR assay. TCRdb limited this immuneACCESS table to in-frame rearrangements with V and J called. A share of clones is missing; checked studies link under half to unresolved V genes, and the rest is unexplained. This sample lists roughly 200,000 clones; 91% were detected once. Together, the top ten hold 1.5% to 2% of the sample. The time point label corresponds to: about 28 days (+/-7) after the second vaccine dose. Sample: peripheral blood, taken 28 days after the second AZD1222 dose. The receptors shown here come from an adult who received the AZD1222 COVID-19 vaccine.

V is TRBV2 and J is TRBJ2-3, with 12 bases fitting TRBD2. The CDR3 totals 15 residues. V lost 7 bases, J lost 4 bases, and 6 bases stayed unmatched. Germline-derived CDR1 and CDR2 are SNHLY and FYNNEI. The CDR3 loop is CASNPTSGGSDTQYF. In nucleotides, the CDR3 is TGTGCCAGCAACCCGACTAGCGGGGGATCAGATACGCAGTATTTT.

CDR3 residues: CASSLLRDSPTGELFF. The CDR3 DNA reads as TGTGCCAGCTCACTTCTCCGGGACAGCCCCACCGGGGAGCTGTTTTTT. V is TRBV18 and J is TRBJ2-2; 7 bases match TRBD1. The germline V gene has CDR1 KGHSH and CDR2 LQKENI. The CDR3 spans 16 residues. The trim removed 4 bases at V and 4 bases at J, leaving 9 bases unmatched.

The chain joins TRBV5-1 to TRBJ1-1; TRBD1 aligns across 8 bases. The CDR3 sequence is 13 residues long. Germline V gives CDR1 SGHRS, CDR2 YFSETQ. V was clipped by 4 bases and J by 3 bases; unmatched bases: 2. The CDR3 reads CASSADRDTEAFF. The CDR3 DNA reads as TGCGCCAGCAGCGCGGACAGGGACACTGAAGCTTTCTTT.

The chain uses TRBV6-1 and TRBJ2-1; 11 bases are shared with TRBD2. The CDR3 contains 16 residues. V lost 4 bases, J lost 3 bases, and 5 bases stayed unmatched. Germline CDR1 is MNHNS and CDR2 is SASEGT. The DNA for the CDR3 is TGTGCCAGCAGTGCCTGGGGACTAGCGGTCTACAATGAGCAGTTCTTC. Protein sequence: CASSAWGLAVYNEQFF.

J is TRBJ2-2 and V is TRBV11-3; D not certain. CDR3 length: 17 amino acids. Trimming stripped 5 bases from V and 1 base from J, with 17 bases between. CDR1 and CDR2 from the germline V gene are SGHNT and YENEEA. CDR3 protein: CASSPSSGRVNTGELFF. As DNA, the CDR3 is TGTGCCAGCAGCCCCTCTTCGGGCAGAGTGAACACCGGGGAGCTGTTTTTT.

This chain links TRBV5-1 with TRBJ2-1, with TRBD2 matching over 16 bases. Trimming removed 4 bases from V and 7 bases from J; junction bases left unmatched: 5. This CDR3 region has 16 residues. From germline, CDR1 is SGHRS and CDR2 YFSETQ. The CDR3 protein is CASSAGLAGGANEQFF. The CDR3 bases are TGCGCCAGCAGCGCGGGACTAGCGGGAGGGGCAAATGAGCAGTTCTTC.

The genes are TRBV27 and TRBJ2-1, with D perhaps TRBD1 or TRBD2 (5 bases each). V lost 8 bases to trimming and J lost 2 bases, with 16 bases between them. Germline values: CDR1 MNHEY, CDR2 SMNVEV (reference sequence). CDR3 length: 15 residues. The CDR3 is CASHVGGATYNEQFF. Here the CDR3 DNA reads TGTGCCAGCCATGTTGGGGGAGCAACCTACAATGAGCAGTTCTTC.

This chain uses TRBV7-9 with TRBJ2-3; 10 bases fit TRBD1. Germline CDR1 is SEHNR and CDR2 is FQNEAQ (reference sequence). The CDR3 covers 15 residues. The V segment lost 6 bases and the J segment 1 base; nucleotides outside the gene matches: 4. CDR3: CASRSDRGRTDTQYF. For the CDR3, the DNA is TGTGCCAGCAGGTCAGACAGGGGGCGCACAGATACGCAGTATTTT. Combining the CDR3 with reference TRBV7-9 and TRBJ2-3 gives the whole variable domain DTGVSQNPRHKITKRGQNVTFRCDPISEHNRLYWYRQTLGQGPEFLTYFQNEAQLEKSRLLSDRFSAERPKGSFSTLEIQRTEQGDSAMYLCASRSDRGRTDTQYFGPGTRLTVL.

This rearrangement joins TRBV4-1 to TRBJ1-2; D is perhaps TRBD1 (6 bases). Per germline, CDR1 MGHRA and CDR2 YSYEKL. The CDR3 is 16 amino acids. With 1 base removed from V and 1 base from J, the gap between germline ends came to 13 bases. The CDR3 here is CASSQGGTGFNYGYTF. CDR3 DNA: TGCGCCAGCAGCCAAGGGGGAACAGGGTTTAACTATGGCTACACCTTC.

CDR3 sequence: CASNRRGSYTEAFF. The CDR3 nucleotides are TGTGCCAGCAACCGGAGGGGGTCTTACACTGAAGCTTTCTTT. The chain couples TRBV5-6 to TRBJ1-1, with D maybe TRBD1 (6 bases). The CDR3 extends over 14 amino acids. Trimming shortened V by 6 bases and J by 3 bases, and 15 bases separated the two germline ends. Germline values: CDR1 SGHDT, CDR2 YYEEEE.

The chain employs TRBV18 and TRBJ1-1, with 7 nucleotides matching TRBD1. Per the germline V gene, CDR1 is KGHSH and CDR2 is LQKENI. Trimming cost V 2 bases and J 7 bases; bases outside gene matches: 1. The CDR3 covers 12 residues. This CDR3 is CASSPDRVEAFF. CDR3 sequence (DNA): TGTGCCAGCTCACCAGACAGGGTTGAAGCTTTCTTT.

The chain recombines TRBV27 with TRBJ1-6; D not resolved. The V end lost 5 bases, the J end lost 4 bases, and 15 bases lay between the germline ends. CDR1 is MNHEY and CDR2 is SMNVEV in the germline V gene (reference sequence). CDR3 length: 16 residues. CDR3 nucleotide sequence: TGTGCCAGCAGTCAGGCCGAACCGAGGTATAATTCACCCCTCCACTTT. This codes for CASSQAEPRYNSPLHF.

V usage is TRBV6-5 and J usage is TRBJ1-2; D remains unclear. Germline assignment: CDR1 MNHEY and CDR2 SVGAGI. Trimming left V 6 bases short and J 8 bases short, with 13 bases between. The length of the CDR3 is 12 residues. The CDR3 coding sequence is TGTGCCAGCAGAGTAGGGCTAGGCGGCTACACCTTC. Translation gives CASRVGLGGYTF.

The chain links TRBV5-4 to TRBJ1-6; 9 bases fit TRBD1. J gave up 10 bases and V 2 bases, and 4 bases lay outside the gene matches. Germline V lookup: CDR1 SGHNT, CDR2 YYREEE (reference sequence). This CDR3 spans 14 amino acids. The CDR3 DNA follows: TGTGCCAGCAGCTTACAGGGGGCGGGGTCACCCCTCCACTTT. Encoded protein: CASSLQGAGSPLHF.